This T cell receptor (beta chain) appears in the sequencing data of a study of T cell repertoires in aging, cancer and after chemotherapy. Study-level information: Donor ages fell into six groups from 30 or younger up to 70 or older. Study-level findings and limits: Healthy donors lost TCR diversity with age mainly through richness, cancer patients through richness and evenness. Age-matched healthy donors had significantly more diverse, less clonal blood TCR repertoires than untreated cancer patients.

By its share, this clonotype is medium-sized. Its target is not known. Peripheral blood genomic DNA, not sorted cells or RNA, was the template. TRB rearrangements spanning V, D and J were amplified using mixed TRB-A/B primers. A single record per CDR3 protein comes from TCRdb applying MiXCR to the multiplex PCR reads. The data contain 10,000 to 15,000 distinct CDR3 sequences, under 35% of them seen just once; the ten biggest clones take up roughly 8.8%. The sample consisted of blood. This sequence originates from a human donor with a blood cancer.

DNA for the CDR3: TGTGCCAGTAGTATGGTGGGAAATCGGTATGGCTACACCTTC. Protein sequence: CASSMVGNRYGYTF. This sequence joins TRBV19 and TRBJ1-2, with unresolved D. The CDR3 has 14 amino acids. Germline V gives CDR1 LNHDA, CDR2 SQIVND (reference sequence). Trimming shortened V by 3 bases and J by 5 bases, and 13 bases separated the two germline ends.